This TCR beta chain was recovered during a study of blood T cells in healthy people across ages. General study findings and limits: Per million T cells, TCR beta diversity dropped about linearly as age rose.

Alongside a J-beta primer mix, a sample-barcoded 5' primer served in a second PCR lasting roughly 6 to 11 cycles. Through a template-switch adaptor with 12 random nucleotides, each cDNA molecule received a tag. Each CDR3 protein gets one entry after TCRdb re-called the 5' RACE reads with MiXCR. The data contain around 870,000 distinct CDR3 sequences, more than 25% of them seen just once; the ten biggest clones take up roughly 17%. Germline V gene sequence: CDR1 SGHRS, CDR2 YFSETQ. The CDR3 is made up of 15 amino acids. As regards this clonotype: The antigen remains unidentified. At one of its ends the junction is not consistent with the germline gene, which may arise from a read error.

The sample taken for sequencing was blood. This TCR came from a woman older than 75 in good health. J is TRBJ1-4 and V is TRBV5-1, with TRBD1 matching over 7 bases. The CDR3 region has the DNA TGCGCCAGCAGCGCGGGACAGACAACTAATGAAAAACGGTTTTTT. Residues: CASSAGQTTNEKRFF.